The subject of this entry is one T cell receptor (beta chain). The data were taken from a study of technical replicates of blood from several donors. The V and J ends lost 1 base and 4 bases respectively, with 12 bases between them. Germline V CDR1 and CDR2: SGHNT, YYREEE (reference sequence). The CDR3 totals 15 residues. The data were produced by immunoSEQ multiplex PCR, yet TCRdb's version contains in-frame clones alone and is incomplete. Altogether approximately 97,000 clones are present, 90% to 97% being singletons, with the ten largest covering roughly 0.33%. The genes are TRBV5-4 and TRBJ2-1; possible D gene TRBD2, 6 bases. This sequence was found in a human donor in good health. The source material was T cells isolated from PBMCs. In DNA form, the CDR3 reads TGTGCCAGCAGCTTGCCGGGGACTTTGTACAATGAGCAGTTCTTC. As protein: CASSLPGTLYNEQFF.